The clone carrying this T cell receptor (beta chain) was counted between two and nine times. What it recognizes is unknown. Preparing the TCRbeta library involved the use of unique molecular identifiers. Using its own MiXCR run on the PCR reads, TCRdb lists one record per CDR3 protein. The sample yields more than 400,000 distinct CDR3 sequences, over 40% seen once. The data were obtained in a study of T-cell reconstitution after alpha-beta-depleted transplantation in children. Whole-study results and caveats: Newly produced T cells mostly accounted for T-cell counts and diversity one year post-transplant.

Trimming cost V 6 bases and J 9 bases; bases outside gene matches: 11. The CDR3 spans 15 residues. In germline, CDR1 is WSHSY, CDR2 SAAADI. This sequence originates from a girl aged 2 to 10 with aplastic anemia, due to receive a stem cell transplant. The rearrangement joins TRBV10-2 to TRBJ2-1; 10 bases match TRBD2. Sequenced here: PBMCs, sampled before TCRalphabeta/CD19-depleted stem cell transplant. In nucleotides, the CDR3 is TGCGCCAGCAGGGAACTAGCGGGGACATCCATTGAGCAGTTCTTC. Protein sequence: CASRELAGTSIEQFF.